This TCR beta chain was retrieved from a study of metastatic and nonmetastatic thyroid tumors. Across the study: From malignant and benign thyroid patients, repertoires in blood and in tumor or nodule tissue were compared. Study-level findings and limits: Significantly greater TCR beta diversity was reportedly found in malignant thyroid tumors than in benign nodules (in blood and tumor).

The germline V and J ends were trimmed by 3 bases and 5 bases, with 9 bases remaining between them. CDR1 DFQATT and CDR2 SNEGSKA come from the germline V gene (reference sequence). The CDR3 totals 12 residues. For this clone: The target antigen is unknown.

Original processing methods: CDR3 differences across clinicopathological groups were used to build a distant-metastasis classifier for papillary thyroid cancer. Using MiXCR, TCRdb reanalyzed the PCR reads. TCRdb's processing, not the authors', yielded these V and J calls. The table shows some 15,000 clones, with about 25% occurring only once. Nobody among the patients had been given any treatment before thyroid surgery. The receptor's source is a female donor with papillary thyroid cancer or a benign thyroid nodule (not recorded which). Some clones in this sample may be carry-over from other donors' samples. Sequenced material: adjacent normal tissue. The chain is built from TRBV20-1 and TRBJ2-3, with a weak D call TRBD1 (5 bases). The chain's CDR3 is CSASSGIDTQYF. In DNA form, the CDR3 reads TGCAGTGCTAGTTCAGGGATAGATACGCAGTATTTT.